This TCR beta chain was observed in a study of regulatory T cells in long-lasting Graves disease. The trim removed 4 bases at V and 3 bases at J, leaving 6 bases unmatched. Germline V gene sequence: CDR1 ENHRY, CDR2 SYGVKD. This CDR3 comprises 15 residues. This clonotype was detected ten times or more. Arm-PCR of CDR3 regions with iRepertoire HTBI primers generated TCR beta libraries. MiXCR, applied by TCRdb to the multiplex PCR reads, yields one record per CDR3 protein. The sample contains 550,000 to 650,000 distinct CDR3 sequences, about 16% of which appear only once. Indicated time point: newly diagnosed GD, antithyroid drugs for less than 3 months. PBMC RNA served as the TCR library source. These data were likewise used in another study, on T cells in Graves' hyperthyroidism and ophthalmopathy. That source reports: Primed by the HTBI set, a first-round RT-PCR was run on the TCR CDR3.

This TCR was sampled from a man between 18 and 29 years old with Graves disease. Sample: peripheral blood mononuclear cells (PBMCs), taken at new diagnosis, from a patient treated with antithyroid drugs. The V and J genes are TRBV10-3 and TRBJ1-1; 9 bases map to TRBD1. CDR3 residues: CAISAPDRGDTEAFF. For the CDR3, the DNA is TGTGCCATCAGTGCCCCGGACAGGGGCGACACTGAAGCTTTCTTT.